The 31 T cell receptor beta chains given below trace back to one sample, sequenced in a study of T cell responses to AZD1222 COVID-19 vaccine. Only in-frame clones appear in the TCRdb table, and some are missing; sequencing was by immunoSEQ multiplex PCR. The table records about 160,000 clones, 88% of them present only once. Sequenced material: peripheral blood, taken on day 0 of AZD1222 vaccination. The source of these receptors is an adult in good health.

V usage is TRBV6-5 and J usage is TRBJ2-7; D assignment may be TRBD1 or TRBD2 (5 bases each). Germline-derived CDR1 and CDR2 are MNHEY and SVGAGI. The CDR3 extends over 14 amino acids. The germline V and J ends were trimmed by 5 bases and 7 bases, with 18 bases remaining between them. CDR3 DNA sequence: TGTGCCAGCAGTAACCGGGACGCGATGGGGGAGCAGTACTTC. Translating gives CASSNRDAMGEQYF.

The gene calls are TRBV28 and TRBJ1-1; 7 bases line up with TRBD1. The germline V gene encodes CDR1 MDHEN and CDR2 SYDVKM. This CDR3 comprises 16 residues. The ends lost 5 bases at V and 4 bases at J; junction bases unmatched: 13. CDR3 sequence: CASSRRGSGDSTEAFF. The CDR3 DNA sequence: TGTGCCAGCAGTCGCAGGGGGTCAGGGGACAGCACTGAAGCTTTCTTT.

This chain links TRBV28 with TRBJ2-3; 9 bases agree with TRBD2. Germline lookup yields CDR1 MDHEN and CDR2 SYDVKM. Trimming cost V 3 bases and J 1 base; bases outside gene matches: 5. The CDR3 runs to 16 residues. The DNA for the CDR3 is TGTGCCAGCAGTTTCCCGCTAGCGGGACGCACAGATACGCAGTATTTT. Translated: CASSFPLAGRTDTQYF.

The rearrangement links TRBV6-5 to TRBJ2-3; 8 nucleotides line up with TRBD1. CDR1 and CDR2 (germline): MNHEY, SVGAGI. The V segment lost 4 bases and the J segment 3 bases; nucleotides outside the gene matches: 6. This CDR3 is 15 amino acids long. CDR3 nucleotides: TGTGCCAGCAGTTCGACCGGGACAGGAACAGATACGCAGTATTTT. Residues: CASSSTGTGTDTQYF.

This clone was found a few times. The chain is built from TRBV6-2 or TRBV6-3 and TRBJ2-7; the D gene is possibly TRBD2 (5 bases). Germline assignment: CDR1 MNHEY and CDR2 SVGEGT. The CDR3 spans 12 residues. The ends were cut back, 2 bases at V and 6 bases at J, with 8 bases in the middle. The CDR3 loop is CASSYDYREQYF. Written as DNA, the CDR3 is TGTGCCAGCAGTTACGACTACCGCGAGCAGTACTTC.

The chain has TRBV6-5 and TRBJ1-2, with TRBD1 identical over 8 bases. V lost 7 bases, J lost 8 bases, and 9 bases stayed unmatched. Per germline, CDR1 MNHEY and CDR2 SVGAGI. This CDR3 contains 13 residues. The CDR3 DNA reads as TGTGCCAGCACCATAGACAGGGGAGGAGGCTACACCTTC. Amino acid sequence: CASTIDRGGGYTF.

The J gene is TRBJ1-5, the V gene TRBV5-1; TRBD1 is a possible D gene (5 bases). V dropped 0 bases and J dropped 5 bases, with 21 bases sitting between them. This CDR3 is built from 18 residues. The germline CDR1 and CDR2 sequences are SGHRS and YFSETQ. The CDR3 coding sequence is TGCGCCAGCAGCTTGGTCAGGGTAGGAGAACGGGTTTATCAGCCCCAGCATTTT. Residues: CASSLVRVGERVYQPQHF.

The chain recombines TRBV28 with TRBJ1-2; TRBD1 might be the D (6 bases). Trimming stripped 1 base from V and 5 bases from J, with 14 bases between. This CDR3 contains 15 residues. Per germline, CDR1 MDHEN and CDR2 SYDVKM. DNA of the CDR3: TGTGCCAGCAGTTTATCAGACGGCAGGGGTTATGGCTACACCTTC. Translating it yields CASSLSDGRGYGYTF.

The chain links TRBV7-2 to TRBJ1-1; the D is unclear. The V and J ends lost 4 bases and 6 bases respectively, with 12 bases between them. CDR1 is SGHTA and CDR2 is FQGNSA in the germline V gene. The CDR3 runs to 13 residues. The CDR3 reads CASSWGGAAEAFF. For the CDR3, the DNA is TGTGCCAGCAGCTGGGGAGGAGCGGCTGAAGCTTTCTTT. The full variable domain, completed using reference TRBV7-2 and TRBJ1-1, is GAGVSQSPSNKVTEKGKDVELRCDPISGHTALYWYRQSLGQGLEFLIYFQGNSAPDKSGLPSDRFSAERTGGSVSTLTIQRTQQEDSAVYLCASSWGGAAEAFFGQGTRLTVV.

This sequence joins TRBV6-2 or TRBV6-3 and TRBJ1-3; no definite D call. V was trimmed by 2 bases and J by 0 bases, leaving 8 bases between them. Germline V CDR1 and CDR2: MNHEY, SVGEGT. This CDR3 is 15 amino acids long. The CDR3 is CASSYGRTSGNTIYF. CDR3 nucleotide sequence: TGTGCCAGCAGTTACGGACGGACCTCTGGAAACACCATATATTTT.

This clone was seen more than once but under ten times. The chain couples TRBV10-3 to TRBJ2-6; D tentatively reads TRBD1 or TRBD2 (6 bases each). The CDR3 totals 18 residues. The ends were cut back, 0 bases at V and 1 base at J, with 13 bases in the middle. Germline V gene data show CDR1 as ENHRY and CDR2 as SYGVKD. The DNA for the CDR3 is TGTGCCATCAGTGAGTCTTCGGGGGCGTTATCTGGGGCCAACGTCCTGACTTTC. As protein: CAISESSGALSGANVLTF.

The chain is built from TRBV7-3 and TRBJ2-1; no definite D call. There are 13 residues in the CDR3. Per the germline V gene, CDR1 is SGHTA and CDR2 is FQGTGA. Trimming took off 3 bases at V and 7 bases at J, with 10 bases between the two ends. This chain's CDR3 is CASSFSTGNEQFF. In nucleotides, the CDR3 is TGTGCCAGCAGCTTCAGCACCGGGAATGAGCAGTTCTTC.

The chain is built from TRBV12-2 and TRBJ2-7. TRBV12-2 is a pseudogene locus. CDR3 length: 14 amino acids. For the CDR3, the DNA is TGTGCAAGTCGCTTAGCGAGACGCTACTACGAGCAGTACTTC. It yields the protein CASRLARRYYEQYF.

The chain recombines TRBV28 with TRBJ1-2; D call uncertain. The CDR3 is made up of 14 amino acids. Germline V gene data show CDR1 as MDHEN and CDR2 as SYDVKM. V lost 4 bases, J lost 0 bases, and 9 bases lay in between. In DNA, the CDR3 is TGTGCCAGCAGTTCTCTTTGGACTAACTATGGCTACACCTTC. It translates to CASSSLWTNYGYTF.

This sequence joins TRBV6-1 and TRBJ2-1; 8 nucleotides align to TRBD2. V lost 2 bases to trimming and J lost 0 bases; unmatched junction nucleotides: 9. The CDR3 is made up of 18 amino acids. Germline lookup yields CDR1 MNHNS and CDR2 SASEGT. The CDR3 here is CASSELPSGSGSYNEQFF. The CDR3 coding sequence is TGTGCCAGCAGTGAACTCCCGAGCGGGAGTGGCTCCTACAATGAGCAGTTCTTC.

The chain links TRBV7-3 to TRBJ2-3; TRBD1 might be the D (6 bases). Trimming took 4 bases from V and 2 from J, leaving 22 bases between them. Germline CDR1 is SGHTA and CDR2 is FQGTGA. This CDR3 comprises 18 residues. CDR3 amino acids: CASSSPGAVALNTDTQYF. The CDR3 DNA reads TGTGCCAGCAGCTCCCCAGGGGCCGTCGCCCTTAACACAGATACGCAGTATTTT.

The chain combines TRBV5-4 with TRBJ1-6, with D possibly being TRBD1 (6 bases). The CDR3 totals 14 residues. V lost 7 bases, J lost 5 bases, and 13 bases lay in between. Germline CDR1 and CDR2: SGHNT and YYREEE (reference sequence). CDR3 loop: CASQRTVHNSPLHF. CDR3 in DNA: TGTGCCAGCCAGAGGACAGTTCATAATTCACCCCTCCACTTT.

This chain links TRBV29-1 with TRBJ2-3; 8 nucleotides align to TRBD1. The length of the CDR3 is 13 residues. The germline CDR1 and CDR2 sequences are SQVTM and ANQGSEA. The CDR3, as DNA: TGCACCATTAGACAGGGGTGGACAGATACGCAGTATTTT. Translated, it gives CTIRQGWTDTQYF.

The chain uses TRBV28 and TRBJ2-3, with D unresolved. Deletions cut 3 bases from V and 4 bases from J, with 14 bases between. CDR1 is MDHEN and CDR2 is SYDVKM in the germline V gene. CDR3 length: 15 amino acids. CDR3 amino acids: CASSFGRARADTQYF. CDR3 nucleotide sequence: TGTGCCAGCAGTTTCGGTCGGGCCCGCGCAGATACGCAGTATTTT.

A single count supports this clone. CDR3 sequence (DNA): TGTGCCAGTAGTATAACGGAAGGGGGGAGAGATACGCAGTATTTT. It encodes CASSITEGGRDTQYF. The chain combines TRBV19 with TRBJ2-3; D may correspond to TRBD1 or TRBD2 (6 bases each). The V gene's germline CDR1 is LNHDA and CDR2 SQIVND (reference sequence). Trimming pared 2 bases from V and 5 bases from J, leaving 14 bases between. The CDR3 is 15 residues long.

The chain carries TRBV5-1 and TRBJ1-2; D remains ambiguous. V shed 0 bases and J shed 4 bases, with 13 bases lying between them. This CDR3 has 15 amino acids. Germline V gives CDR1 SGHRS, CDR2 YFSETQ. This chain's CDR3 is CASSLEGTRVYGYTF. The CDR3 DNA sequence: TGCGCCAGCAGCTTGGAGGGAACTCGGGTCTATGGCTACACCTTC. The full variable domain, rest sourced from reference TRBV5-1 and TRBJ1-2, is KAGVTQTPRYLIKTRGQQVTLSCSPISGHRSVSWYQQTPGQGLQFLFEYFSETQRNKGNFPGRFSGRQFSNSRSEMNVSTLELGDSALYLCASSLEGTRVYGYTFGSGTRLTVV.

In this sample, this clone turned up a few times. The chain combines TRBV25-1 with TRBJ1-1, with 8 bases matching TRBD1. Trimming at V came to 3 bases and at J to 3 bases, leaving 6 bases not matched to a gene. This CDR3 is built from 15 residues. Looked up from germline, CDR1 is MGHDK and CDR2 is SYGVNS. CDR3 sequence reads: CASSDTTGADTEAFF. The CDR3 DNA reads as TGTGCCAGCAGTGATACGACAGGGGCGGACACTGAAGCTTTCTTT.

This clone occurred a few times. V usage is TRBV6-5 and J usage is TRBJ1-2; D uncertain. The V gene lost 7 bases and the J gene lost 0 bases, with 12 bases spanning the gap. This CDR3 is built from 14 residues. Germline V CDR1 and CDR2: MNHEY, SVGAGI. For the CDR3, the DNA is TGTGCCAGCACACGGGCCACAGCTAACTATGGCTACACCTTC. Encoded protein: CASTRATANYGYTF.

This sequence joins TRBV5-1 and TRBJ1-4; 9 bases line up with TRBD1. The CDR3 has 15 residues. Germline loops: CDR1 SGHRS, CDR2 YFSETQ. Trimming cost V 4 bases and J 7 bases; bases outside gene matches: 8. This CDR3 is CASSPGQGQGEKLFF. The CDR3 DNA reads TGCGCCAGCAGCCCCGGACAGGGGCAGGGTGAAAAACTGTTTTTT.

The J gene is TRBJ1-1, the V gene TRBV29-1; D is unclear. Between the trimmed V and J ends, which lost 4 bases and 10 bases, there was a span of 13 bases. The CDR3 contains 11 residues. CDR1 is SQVTM and CDR2 is ANQGSEA in the germline V gene. The CDR3 coding sequence is TGCAGCGTTGTAATGGGAGAGATAGCTTTCTTT. Translated, it gives CSVVMGEIAFF.

This clone appeared a single time. The gene calls are TRBV11-2 and TRBJ1-2, with 9 bases aligning to TRBD1. The CDR3 loop spans 16 amino acids. Unmatched junction bases numbered 11, after V lost 3 bases and J lost 6 bases. CDR1 is SGHAT and CDR2 is FQNNGV in the germline V gene. The CDR3 sequence: CASSLFPGQGFDGYTF. CDR3 DNA: TGTGCCAGCAGCTTGTTTCCGGGACAGGGCTTCGATGGCTACACCTTC. The full variable domain, rest sourced from reference TRBV11-2 and TRBJ1-2, is EAGVAQSPRYKIIEKRQSVAFWCNPISGHATLYWYQQILGQGPKLLIQFQNNGVVDDSQLPKDRFSAERLKGVDSTLKIQPAKLEDSAVYLCASSLFPGQGFDGYTFGSGTRLTVV.

DNA of the CDR3: TGTGCCTGGAGTGTTCTTAGGGGGACTGGAAACACCATATATTTT. This codes for CAWSVLRGTGNTIYF. This sequence joins TRBV30 and TRBJ1-3, with D possibly matching TRBD1 (6 bases). This CDR3 contains 15 residues. The ends were cut back, 0 bases at V and 2 bases at J, with 11 bases in the middle. Germline V CDR1 and CDR2: GTSNPN, SVGIG (reference sequence).

The chain carries TRBV18 and TRBJ2-1; 7 bases are a match to TRBD2. In germline, CDR1 is KGHSH, CDR2 LQKENI. The CDR3 length is 15 residues. Trimming removed 0 bases from V and 8 bases from J; junction bases left unmatched: 7. Here the CDR3 reads CASSPPMRGSDEQFF. The CDR3, as DNA: TGTGCCAGCTCACCACCGATGCGGGGGAGCGATGAGCAGTTCTTC.

The chain combines TRBV6-5 with TRBJ1-1, with 8 bases identical to TRBD1. The CDR3 totals 14 residues. CDR1 and CDR2 (germline): MNHEY, SVGAGI. After removal of 7 bases from V and 6 bases from J, the junction contained 10 bases not matched to a gene. CDR3 loop: CASTGTGIFAEAFF. The DNA for the CDR3 is TGTGCCAGCACCGGGACAGGCATTTTTGCTGAAGCTTTCTTT.

V usage is TRBV28 and J usage is TRBJ2-1; the D call may be TRBD1 or TRBD2 (5 bases each). Trimming left V 6 bases short and J 10 bases short, with 10 bases between. Looked up from germline, CDR1 is MDHEN and CDR2 is SYDVKM. This CDR3 region has 11 residues. The CDR3 DNA reads as TGTGCCAGCAGGGGGGAAGCGGAGCAGTTCTTC. Residues: CASRGEAEQFF.

The V call is TRBV5-5, the J call TRBJ1-2, with D tentatively TRBD1 (5 bases). The V gene lost 5 bases and the J gene lost 2 bases, with 7 bases spanning the gap. This CDR3 comprises 12 residues. CDR1 and CDR2 (germline): SGHKS, YYEKEE (reference sequence). CDR3 DNA: TGTGCCAGCAGGACAGACAACTATGGCTACACCTTC. Its protein is CASRTDNYGYTF.